This T cell receptor beta chain came from a study of OX40 agonist ivuxolimab in advanced cancers. Across the whole study: The mean age was approximately 60 years, ranging from about 20 to 90, with 80% to 85% of participants male. People who had prior anti-PD-1, anti-PD-L1 or anti-CTLA-4 therapy could take part, and under 50% had some.

TCRdb's copy holds only in-frame clones and misses some; the assay was immunoSEQ multiplex PCR. The top ten hold 4.5% to 6% of the sample, which has about 72,000 clones, approximately 84% seen once. This TCR was recovered from an adult with an advanced solid tumor such as melanoma, head and neck, liver or kidney cancer. Here the sequenced sample was CD4+ or CD8+ T cells sorted from blood, taken in a trial of the OX40 agonist ivuxolimab.

In DNA form, the CDR3 reads TGTGCCAGCAGCATAAGGGCTAGCAGCACCGGGGAGCTGTTTTTT. Encoded protein: CASSIRASSTGELFF. The chain couples TRBV7-3 to TRBJ2-2, with D possibly matching TRBD2 (5 bases). Trimming cost V 5 bases and J 4 bases, with 14 bases left between them. The CDR3 has 15 amino acids. CDR1 SGHTA and CDR2 FQGTGA come from the germline V gene.